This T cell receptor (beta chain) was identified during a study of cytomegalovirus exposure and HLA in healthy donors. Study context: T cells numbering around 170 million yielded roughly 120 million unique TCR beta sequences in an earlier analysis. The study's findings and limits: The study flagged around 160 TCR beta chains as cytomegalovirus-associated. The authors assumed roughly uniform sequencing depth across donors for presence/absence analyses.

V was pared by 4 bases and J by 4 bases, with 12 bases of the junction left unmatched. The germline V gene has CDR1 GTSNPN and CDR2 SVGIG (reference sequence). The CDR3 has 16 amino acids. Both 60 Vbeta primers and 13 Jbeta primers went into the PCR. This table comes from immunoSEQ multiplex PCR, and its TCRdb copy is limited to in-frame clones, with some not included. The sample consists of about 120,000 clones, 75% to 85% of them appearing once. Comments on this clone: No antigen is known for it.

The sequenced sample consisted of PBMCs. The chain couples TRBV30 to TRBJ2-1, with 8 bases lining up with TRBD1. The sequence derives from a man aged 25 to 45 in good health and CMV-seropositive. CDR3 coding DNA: TGTGCCTGGAACGCCGTCGGCGGGACAGGTTACAATGAGCAGTTCTTC. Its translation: CAWNAVGGTGYNEQFF.